This T cell receptor (beta chain) was sequenced in a study of cytomegalovirus exposure and HLA in healthy donors. The CDR3 is 16 amino acids. The J segment lost 3 bases and the V segment lost 10 bases, leaving 15 bases of the junction unmatched. CDR1 and CDR2 (germline): SGHAT, FQNNGV. Both 60 Vbeta primers and 13 Jbeta primers went into the PCR. Clones were sequenced by immunoSEQ multiplex PCR, and TCRdb holds only the in-frame ones, with some missing. Among under 300,000 clones, about 80% were seen once, and the ten largest hold 7% to 9%. As to this clone: The target antigen is unknown.

Study results and caveats: In vitro confirmation showed a few CMV-associated chains to be CMV antigen specific. The authors judged a highly shared variant cluster likely a sequencing artifact. The study dropped some indistinguishable V segments, TRBV6-2 and TRBV6-3 among them. Rarity characterized most TCR sequences, yet some public TCRs appeared in many donors.

V and J are TRBV11-2 and TRBJ2-1; TRBD2 matches at 7 bases. This sequence originates from a woman aged 55-70 years in good health and CMV-seropositive. Material for sequencing was PBMCs. The CDR3 DNA is TGTGCCACCCACTCGATGCGGGGGACTCGCTACAATGAGCAGTTCTTC. It is translated as CATHSMRGTRYNEQFF.